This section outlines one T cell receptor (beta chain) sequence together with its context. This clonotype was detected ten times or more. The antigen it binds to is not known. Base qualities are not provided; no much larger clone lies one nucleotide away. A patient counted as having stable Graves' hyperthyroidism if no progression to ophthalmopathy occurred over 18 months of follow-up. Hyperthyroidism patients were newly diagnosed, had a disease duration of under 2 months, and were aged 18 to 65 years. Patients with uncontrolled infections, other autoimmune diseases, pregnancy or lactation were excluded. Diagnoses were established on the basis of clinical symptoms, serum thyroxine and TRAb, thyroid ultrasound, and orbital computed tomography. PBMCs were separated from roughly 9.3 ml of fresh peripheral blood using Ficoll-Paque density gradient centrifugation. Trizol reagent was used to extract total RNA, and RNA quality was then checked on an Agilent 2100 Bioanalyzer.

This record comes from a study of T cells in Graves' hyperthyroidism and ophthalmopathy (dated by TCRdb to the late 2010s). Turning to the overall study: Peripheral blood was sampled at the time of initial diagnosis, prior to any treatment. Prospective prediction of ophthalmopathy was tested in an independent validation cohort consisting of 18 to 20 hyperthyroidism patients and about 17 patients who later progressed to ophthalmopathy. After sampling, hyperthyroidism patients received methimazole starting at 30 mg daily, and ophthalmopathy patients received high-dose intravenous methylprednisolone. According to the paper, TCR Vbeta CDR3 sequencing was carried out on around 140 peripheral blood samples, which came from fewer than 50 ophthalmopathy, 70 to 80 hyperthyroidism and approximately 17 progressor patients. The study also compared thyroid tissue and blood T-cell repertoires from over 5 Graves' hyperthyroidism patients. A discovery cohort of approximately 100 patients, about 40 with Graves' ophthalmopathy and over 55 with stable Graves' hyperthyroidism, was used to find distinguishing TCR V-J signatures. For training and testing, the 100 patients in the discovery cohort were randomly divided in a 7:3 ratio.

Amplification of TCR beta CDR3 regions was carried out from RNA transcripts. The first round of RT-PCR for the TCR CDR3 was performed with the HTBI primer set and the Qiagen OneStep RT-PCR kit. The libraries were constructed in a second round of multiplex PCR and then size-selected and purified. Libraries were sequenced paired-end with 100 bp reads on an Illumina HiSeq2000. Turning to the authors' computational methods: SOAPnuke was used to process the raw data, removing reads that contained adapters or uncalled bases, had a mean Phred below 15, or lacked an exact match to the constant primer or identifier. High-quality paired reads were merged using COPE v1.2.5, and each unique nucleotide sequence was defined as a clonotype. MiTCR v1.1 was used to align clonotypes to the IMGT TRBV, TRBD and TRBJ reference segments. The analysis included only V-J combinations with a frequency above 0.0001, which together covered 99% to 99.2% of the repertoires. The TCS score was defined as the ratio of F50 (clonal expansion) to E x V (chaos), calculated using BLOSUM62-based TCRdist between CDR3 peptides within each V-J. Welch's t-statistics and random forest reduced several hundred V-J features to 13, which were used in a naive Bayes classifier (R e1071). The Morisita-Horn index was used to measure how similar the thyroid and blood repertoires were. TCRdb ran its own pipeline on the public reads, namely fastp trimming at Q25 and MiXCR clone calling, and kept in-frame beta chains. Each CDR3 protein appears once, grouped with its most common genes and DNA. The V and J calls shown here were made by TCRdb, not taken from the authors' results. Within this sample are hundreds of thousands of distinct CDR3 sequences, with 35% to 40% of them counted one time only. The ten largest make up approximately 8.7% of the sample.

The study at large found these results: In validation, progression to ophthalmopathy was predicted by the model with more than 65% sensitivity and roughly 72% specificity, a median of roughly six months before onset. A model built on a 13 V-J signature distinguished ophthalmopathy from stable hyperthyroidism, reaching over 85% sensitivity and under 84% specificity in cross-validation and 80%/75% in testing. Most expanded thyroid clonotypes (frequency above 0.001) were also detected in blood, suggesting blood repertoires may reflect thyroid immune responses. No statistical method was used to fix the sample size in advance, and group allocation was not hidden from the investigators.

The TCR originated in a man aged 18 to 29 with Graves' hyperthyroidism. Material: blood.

The CDR3 region: CAISGQAYEQYF. In nucleotide form, the sequence is TGTGCCATCAGCGGACAGGCCTACGAGCAGTACTTC. Recombination connected TRBV10-3 to TRBJ2-7; TRBD1 aligns with 7 central bases. Sequences ENHRY (CDR1) and SYGVKD (CDR2) are obtained from the germline V gene. Taken from cysteine to phenylalanine, the CDR3 has 12 residues. Only CDR3 DNA is held: 36 bases, read in frame from base 1. Relative to germline, V is missing 6 bases and J is missing 2 bases, with 1 base of the junction outside any gene match.